This T cell receptor beta chain comes out of a study of blood T cell repertoires in COVID-19. Study-level background: Samples representing acute and convalescent COVID-19 were sourced from the United States, Italy and Spain. In each case, the material was cDNA or gDNA derived from T cells, B-cell-depleted T cells, or PBMCs.

The germline V gene encodes CDR1 SGHTA and CDR2 FQGNSA. J was trimmed by 6 bases and V by 1 base; bases with no gene match: 6. This CDR3 is 15 amino acids long. Per the study methods: Amplifying reference gene primers gave estimates of nucleated cell counts. TCRdb's table, derived via immunoSEQ multiplex PCR, lists solely in-frame clones and lacks some. The V and J calls and the clone size are those of that table, but D and trimming were determined from the DNA. The table includes about 31,000 clones, 90% to 95% detected once. Sequencing input: peripheral blood. This TCR was sampled from a human donor in a cohort sampled during active COVID-19. The genes are TRBV7-2 and TRBJ2-1, with TRBD1 identical over 7 bases. CDR3 sequence reads: CASSLGQGNFNEQFF. CDR3 sequence (DNA): TGTGCCAGCAGCTTAGGACAGGGTAATTTCAATGAGCAGTTCTTC.